One T cell receptor (beta chain) is described in this entry. What it binds is unknown. This entry comes from a study of blood T cells in healthy people across ages. Notes on the study in general: CMV infection status of these donors was not known.

Isolation yielded PBMCs, at least 6 million per sample, in every case. Using a J-beta primer mix together with a sample-barcoded 5' primer, a second PCR was run for roughly 6 to 12 cycles. In TCRdb, the 5' RACE reads were re-called with MiXCR into one record per CDR3 protein. The sample lists hundreds of thousands of distinct CDR3 sequences, roughly 34% occurring once. The CDR3 has 15 amino acids. The V gene end was trimmed by 3 bases and the J gene end by 4 bases; junction bases not matched to a gene: 4. Germline CDR1 and CDR2: SGHAT and FQNNGV. The material sequenced was blood. The receptor comes from a man in his late teens or twenties in good health. The J gene is TRBJ2-2, the V gene TRBV11-2; 8 bases map to TRBD1. CDR3 region: CASSFRTGPTGELFF. In DNA form, the CDR3 reads TGTGCCAGCAGCTTCCGGACAGGGCCCACCGGGGAGCTGTTTTTT. Filled out from reference TRBV11-2 and TRBJ2-2, the complete variable domain reads EAGVAQSPRYKIIEKRQSVAFWCNPISGHATLYWYQQILGQGPKLLIQFQNNGVVDDSQLPKDRFSAERLKGVDSTLKIQPAKLEDSAVYLCASSFRTGPTGELFFGEGSRLTVL.